The sequence of this T cell receptor (beta chain) was determined in a study of blood T cells in healthy people across ages. In the case of this clonotype: Its antigen remains unknown.

Germline CDR1 is LNHNV and CDR2 is YYDKDF (reference sequence). This CDR3 has 14 residues. Trimming cost V 2 bases and J 0 bases, with 5 bases left between them. General study results and limits: Versus aged donors, long-lived donors had higher diversity and more naive CD4+ cells. PBMC samples, being unsorted, prevented any conclusive comparison of naive and antigen-experienced cells.

A J-beta primer mix and a sample-barcoded 5' primer were used in a second PCR of about 7 to 11 cycles. MiXCR, applied by TCRdb to the 5' RACE reads, yields one record per CDR3 protein. Of 450,000 to 600,000 distinct CDR3 sequences in the sample, around 27% were seen once. These data also featured in a second study, about T cells of mothers and their children.

The genes are TRBV15 and TRBJ2-4, with no clear D. The sample comprised blood. The sequence was obtained from a boy between 2 and 15 years old in good health. The CDR3, as DNA: TGTGCCACCAGCAGACCGGGAGCCAAAAACATTCAGTACTTC. This gives the protein CATSRPGAKNIQYF.